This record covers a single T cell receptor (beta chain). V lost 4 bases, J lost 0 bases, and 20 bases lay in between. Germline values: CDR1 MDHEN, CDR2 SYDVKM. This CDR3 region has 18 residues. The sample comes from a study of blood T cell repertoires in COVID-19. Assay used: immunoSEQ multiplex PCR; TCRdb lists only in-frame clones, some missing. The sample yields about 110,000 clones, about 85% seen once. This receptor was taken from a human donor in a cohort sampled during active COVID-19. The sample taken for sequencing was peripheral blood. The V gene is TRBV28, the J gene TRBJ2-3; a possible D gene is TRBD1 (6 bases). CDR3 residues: CASSSPRGGTTSTDTQYF. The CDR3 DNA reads TGTGCCAGCAGTTCACCCAGGGGCGGCACCACTAGCACAGATACGCAGTATTTT.